The 20 T cell receptor beta chains below were found in one sample sequenced in a study of T cell clonotyping in hematopoietic cell transplantation. TCRdb's copy holds only in-frame clones and misses some; the assay was immunoSEQ multiplex PCR. The sample lists around 1,500 clones; around 90% were seen once. Sample: peripheral blood mononuclear cells, taken 180 days after allogeneic stem cell transplant. The receptors originated from a female patient aged 45 to 65 who had an allogeneic stem cell transplant from an unrelated donor, so T cells may come from the graft donor. Some clones in this sample may be carry-over from other donors' samples.

In nucleotides, the CDR3 is TGCGCCAGCAGTGAGTCGGGGCAGGGCTACGAGCAGTACTTC. It specifies CASSESGQGYEQYF. The genes are TRBV10-2 and TRBJ2-7, with TRBD1 as a possible D gene (5 bases). Germline CDR1 WSHSY, CDR2 SAAADI. Trimming left V 0 bases short and J 3 bases short, with 9 bases between. The CDR3 is 14 residues long.

V and J are TRBV2 and TRBJ2-3; 8 bases fit TRBD2. Germline V gene sequence: CDR1 SNHLY, CDR2 FYNNEI. This CDR3 has 15 residues. Germline trimming cut 6 bases from V and 0 bases from J; bases unmatched to any gene: 5. CDR3 sequence: CASSAGTSSTDTQYF. CDR3 bases: TGTGCCAGCAGCGCCGGGACTAGTAGCACAGATACGCAGTATTTT.

This chain joins TRBV11-3 and TRBJ2-5, with 9 bases matching TRBD1. The CDR3 covers 13 residues. Germline V gives CDR1 SGHNT, CDR2 YENEEA. V was pared by 3 bases and J by 5 bases, with 1 base of the junction left unmatched. The CDR3, as DNA: TGTGCCAGCAGCTTTACAGGGGGCGAGACCCAGTACTTC. Protein: CASSFTGGETQYF. Full variable domain (outside the CDR3, taken from reference TRBV11-3 and TRBJ2-5): EAGVVQSPRYKIIEKKQPVAFWCNPISGHNTLYWYLQNLGQGPELLIRYENEEAVDDSQLPKDRFSAERLKGVDSTLKIQPAELGDSAVYLCASSFTGGETQYFGPGTRLLVL.

CDR3 amino acids: CASSGGASNEQFF. The DNA of the CDR3 is TGTGCCAGCAGCGGGGGGGCCTCCAATGAGCAGTTCTTC. The rearrangement uses TRBV9 and TRBJ2-1; D is possibly TRBD1 or TRBD2 (6 bases each). In germline, CDR1 is SGDLS, CDR2 YYNGEE. This CDR3 is 13 amino acids long. V was shortened by 3 bases and J by 6 bases, with 10 bases between the two germline ends. Full variable domain (outside the CDR3, taken from reference TRBV9 and TRBJ2-1): DSGVTQTPKHLITATGQRVTLRCSPRSGDLSVYWYQQSLDQGLQFLIQYYNGEERAKGNILERFSAQQFPDLHSELNLSSLELGDSALYFCASSGGASNEQFFGPGTRLTVL.

The CDR3 DNA reads TGTGCCAGCAGTACGGAACTGAGCACTGAAGCTTTCTTT. Its translation is CASSTELSTEAFF. V usage is TRBV6-1 and J usage is TRBJ1-1; D unclear. CDR3 length: 13 residues. Germline-derived CDR1 and CDR2 are MNHNS and SASEGT. V was shortened by 5 bases and J by 4 bases, with 11 bases between the two germline ends.

This chain connects TRBV6-5 to TRBJ2-1; 7 bases fit TRBD2. V trimming: 4 bases; J trimming: 6 bases; junction bases outside the gene matches: 9. This CDR3 region has 15 residues. CDR1 and CDR2 from the germline V gene are MNHEY and SVGAGI. The CDR3: CASSSGLEAVNEQFF. CDR3 DNA sequence: TGTGCCAGCAGTTCCGGACTAGAGGCGGTCAATGAGCAGTTCTTC.

This chain links TRBV25-1 with TRBJ1-3; no firm D call. The CDR3 spans 14 residues. Between the trimmed V and J ends, which lost 2 bases and 2 bases, there was a span of 7 bases. Germline values: CDR1 MGHDK, CDR2 SYGVNS. The CDR3 region is CASSEVSTGNTIYF. The CDR3 DNA follows: TGTGCCAGCAGTGAAGTCAGCACTGGAAACACCATATATTTT.

This chain uses TRBV27 with TRBJ2-7; D tentatively reads TRBD1 or TRBD2 (5 bases each). Germline CDR1 MNHEY, CDR2 SMNVEV (reference sequence). The V gene lost 0 bases and the J gene lost 7 bases, with 22 bases spanning the gap. The CDR3 has 17 amino acids. CDR3 amino acids: CASSLSMGSRGVGEQYF. The CDR3, as DNA: TGTGCCAGCAGTTTATCGATGGGTAGCCGGGGCGTGGGGGAGCAGTACTTC.

The chain joins TRBV11-2 to TRBJ2-1; the D gene could be TRBD1 or TRBD2 (6 bases each). The CDR3 runs to 15 residues. V was clipped by 0 bases and J by 4 bases, with 10 bases between them. Germline-derived CDR1 and CDR2 are SGHAT and FQNNGV. DNA for the CDR3: TGTGCCAGCAGCTTAGAGAGGGGGGATTACAATGAGCAGTTCTTC. Protein: CASSLERGDYNEQFF.

This rearrangement joins TRBV23-1 to TRBJ1-5, with a possible D match to TRBD1 (5 bases). TRBV23-1 is annotated as an ORF whose role is uncertain. CDR3 length equals 18 residues. V lost 0 bases and J lost 0, with 15 bases in between. The CDR3 nucleotides are TGCGCCAGCAGTCAATCGGATTCCCCAGGGTGTAGCAATCAGCCCCAGCATTTT. This sequence encodes CASSQSDSPGCSNQPQHF.

The V gene is TRBV4-2, the J gene TRBJ2-7, with TRBD1 as a possible D gene (5 bases). The CDR3 loop spans 14 amino acids. Germline V gene sequence: CDR1 LGHNA, CDR2 YNFKEQ. V lost 4 bases to trimming and J lost 2 bases, with 12 bases between them. The CDR3 loop is CASSPEGVTYEQYF. The CDR3 DNA reads TGTGCCAGCAGCCCCGAAGGGGTCACCTACGAGCAGTACTTC.

The chain is built from TRBV4-1 and TRBJ2-7, with a weak D call TRBD1 (6 bases). Trimming stripped 3 bases from V and 3 bases from J, with 9 bases between. The CDR3 extends over 13 amino acids. Germline assignment: CDR1 MGHRA and CDR2 YSYEKL. CDR3 nucleotide sequence: TGCGCCAGCAGCCACCAGACAGGCTACGAGCAGTACTTC. Translating it yields CASSHQTGYEQYF.

The sample holds one count of this clone. V usage is TRBV18 and J usage is TRBJ2-7; TRBD1 matches at 9 bases. The CDR3 consists of 15 residues. The J segment lost 0 bases and the V segment lost 6 bases, leaving 6 bases of the junction unmatched. The germline CDR1 and CDR2 sequences are KGHSH and LQKENI. The CDR3 is CASSLGTGSSYEQYF. CDR3 nucleotides: TGTGCCAGCTCCCTCGGGACAGGGAGCTCCTACGAGCAGTACTTC.

The J gene is TRBJ2-7, the V gene TRBV5-1; the D gene is possibly TRBD2 (6 bases). Trimming left V 4 bases short and J 3 bases short, with 8 bases between. The CDR3 totals 12 residues. CDR1 is SGHRS, CDR2 YFSETQ, per germline. The CDR3 DNA reads as TGCGCCAGCAGCCCCGGGGGCTACGAGCAGTACTTC. Protein: CASSPGGYEQYF. The entire variable domain, with the rest obtained from reference TRBV5-1 and TRBJ2-7, is as follows: KAGVTQTPRYLIKTRGQQVTLSCSPISGHRSVSWYQQTPGQGLQFLFEYFSETQRNKGNFPGRFSGRQFSNSRSEMNVSTLELGDSALYLCASSPGGYEQYFGPGTRLTVT.

The chain has TRBV7-8 and TRBJ1-6; D possibly corresponds to TRBD1 (5 bases). V gave up 3 bases and J gave up 7 bases, with 22 bases separating them. This CDR3 is built from 18 residues. Germline V gene sequence: CDR1 SGHVS, CDR2 FQNEAQ. The CDR3 is CASSFRDRTFLDNSPLHF. The CDR3 nucleotides read TGTGCCAGCAGCTTCCGGGACCGAACTTTCCTAGACAATTCACCCCTCCACTTT.

The rearrangement joins TRBV29-1 to TRBJ1-2; 7 nucleotides align to TRBD1. V shed 7 bases, J shed 7 bases, and the junction held 6 bases outside the gene matches. This CDR3 is 11 amino acids long. From germline, CDR1 is SQVTM and CDR2 ANQGSEA. CDR3 DNA: TGCAGCGCTTCACAGGGGAGTGGCTACACCTTC. Amino acids: CSASQGSGYTF. Variable domain in full (rest from reference TRBV29-1 and TRBJ1-2): SAVISQKPSRDICQRGTSLTIQCQVDSQVTMMFWYRQQPGQSLTLIATANQGSEATYESGFVIDKFPISRPNLTFSTLTVSNMSPEDSSIYLCSASQGSGYTFGSGTRLTVV.

This chain connects TRBV9 to TRBJ1-2; D is unclear. Germline V CDR1 and CDR2: SGDLS, YYNGEE. Trimming took 0 bases from V and 6 from J, leaving 9 bases between them. The CDR3 spans 13 residues. The CDR3 DNA reads as TGTGCCAGCAGCGTAGGCTCCGCGAATGGCTACACCTTC. It specifies CASSVGSANGYTF.

The genes are TRBV11-2 and TRBJ2-7; the D is unclear. Germline V CDR1 and CDR2: SGHAT, FQNNGV. V was trimmed by 1 base and J by 6 bases, leaving 7 bases between them. The CDR3 totals 12 residues. The chain's CDR3 is CASSLGGSEQYF. For the CDR3, the DNA is TGTGCCAGCAGCTTAGGCGGCTCCGAGCAGTACTTC.

J is TRBJ1-2 and V is TRBV30; the D is unclear. Germline lookup yields CDR1 GTSNPN and CDR2 SVGIG (reference sequence). The V end was cut by 0 bases, the J end by 2 bases, with 7 bases between. The CDR3 extends over 13 amino acids. CDR3 in amino acids: CAWSVLRNYGYTF. The CDR3 bases are TGTGCCTGGAGTGTACTCAGGAACTATGGCTACACCTTC.

The chain joins TRBV6-6 to TRBJ1-4, with TRBD1 as a possible D gene (5 bases). The CDR3 is made up of 14 amino acids. Trimming took 7 bases from V and 5 from J, leaving 14 bases between them. Germline-derived CDR1 and CDR2 are MNHNY and SVGAGI (reference sequence). The CDR3 nucleotides read TGTGCCAGCAACTTGCGGGGGGGGAATGAAAAACTGTTTTTT. Translation: CASNLRGGNEKLFF.